This T cell receptor beta chain was found in a study of T-cell memory formation after mild COVID-19. In the study overall: Clusters of TCRs were largely donor specific.

TCRdb ran MiXCR on the 5' RACE reads and lists one entry per CDR3 protein. The table lists under 600,000 distinct CDR3 sequences, roughly a fifth of them singletons. CDR3 length: 15 residues. Looked up from germline, CDR1 is SQVTM and CDR2 is ANQGSEA. J was trimmed by 7 bases and V by 0 bases; bases with no gene match: 11. This clonotype occurred once. The sample taken for sequencing was PBMCs or a T cell subset sorted from them (not recorded which). The origin of this receptor is an adult woman who had mild COVID-19 (a few samples of this study predate the infection). Cell type and time point are not known. The rearrangement links TRBV29-1 to TRBJ1-1; 7 nucleotides agree with TRBD1. The CDR3 DNA reads as TGCAGCGTTGAAGATATTGGGAGGGGGCTCAGTGAAGCTTTCTTT. It specifies CSVEDIGRGLSEAFF.